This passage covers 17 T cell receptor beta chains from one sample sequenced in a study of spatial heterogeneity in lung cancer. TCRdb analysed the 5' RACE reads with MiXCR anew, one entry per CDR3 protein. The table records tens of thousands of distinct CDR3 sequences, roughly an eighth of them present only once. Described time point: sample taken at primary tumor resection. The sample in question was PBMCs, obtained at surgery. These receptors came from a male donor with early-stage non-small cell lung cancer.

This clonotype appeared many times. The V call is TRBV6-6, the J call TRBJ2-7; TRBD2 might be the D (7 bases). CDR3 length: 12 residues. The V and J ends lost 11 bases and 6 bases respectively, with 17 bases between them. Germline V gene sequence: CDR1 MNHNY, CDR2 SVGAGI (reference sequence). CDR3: CAGGRGGGEQYF. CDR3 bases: TGTGCCGGCGGGCGGGGAGGGGGCGAGCAGTACTTC.

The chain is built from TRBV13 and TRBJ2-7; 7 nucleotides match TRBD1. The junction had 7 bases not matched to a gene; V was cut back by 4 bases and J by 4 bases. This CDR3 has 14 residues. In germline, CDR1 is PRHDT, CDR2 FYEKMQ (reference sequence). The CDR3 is CASSSDRRAYEQYF. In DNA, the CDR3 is TGTGCCAGCAGCTCGGACAGGCGTGCATACGAGCAGTACTTC.

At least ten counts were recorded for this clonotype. The CDR3 DNA reads as TGTGCCAGCAGTCCCGGACTAGCGGGAGTCGGGTACTACGAGCAGTACTTC. This gives the protein CASSPGLAGVGYYEQYF. The genes are TRBV27 and TRBJ2-7; 13 bases match TRBD2. Germline lookup yields CDR1 MNHEY and CDR2 SMNVEV (reference sequence). Trimming at V came to 5 bases and at J to 3 bases, leaving 10 bases not matched to a gene. The CDR3 is 17 amino acids.

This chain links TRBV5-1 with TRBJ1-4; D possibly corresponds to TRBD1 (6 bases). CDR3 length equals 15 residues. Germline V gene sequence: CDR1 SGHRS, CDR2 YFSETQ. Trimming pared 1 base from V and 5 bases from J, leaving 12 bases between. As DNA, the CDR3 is TGCGCCAGCAGCTTGCTTACAGGGATGAATGAAAAACTGTTTTTT. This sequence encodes CASSLLTGMNEKLFF.

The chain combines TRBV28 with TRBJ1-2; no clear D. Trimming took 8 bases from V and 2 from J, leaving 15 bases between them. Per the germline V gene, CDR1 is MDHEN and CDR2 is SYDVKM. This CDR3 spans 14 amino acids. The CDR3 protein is CASVPDLPNYGYTF. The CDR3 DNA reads TGTGCCAGCGTACCGGACCTCCCCAACTATGGCTACACCTTC.

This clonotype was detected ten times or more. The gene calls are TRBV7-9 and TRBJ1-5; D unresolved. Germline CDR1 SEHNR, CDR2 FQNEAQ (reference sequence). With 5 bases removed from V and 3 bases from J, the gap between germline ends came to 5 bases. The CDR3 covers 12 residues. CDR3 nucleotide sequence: TGTGCCAGCAGCCAGGACAATCAGCCCCAGCATTTT. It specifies CASSQDNQPQHF.

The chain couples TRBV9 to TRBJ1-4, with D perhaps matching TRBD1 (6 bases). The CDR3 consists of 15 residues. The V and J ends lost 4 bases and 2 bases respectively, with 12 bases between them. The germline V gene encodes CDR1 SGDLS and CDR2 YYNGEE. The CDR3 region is CASSPRDNTNEKLFF. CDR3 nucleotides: TGTGCCAGCAGCCCACGGGACAACACTAATGAAAAACTGTTTTTT.

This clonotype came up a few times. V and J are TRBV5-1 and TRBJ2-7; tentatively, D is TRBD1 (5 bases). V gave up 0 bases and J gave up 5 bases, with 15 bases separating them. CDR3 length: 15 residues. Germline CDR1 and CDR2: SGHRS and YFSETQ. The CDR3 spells CASSLAQAERDEQYF. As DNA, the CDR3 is TGCGCCAGCAGCTTGGCACAGGCCGAGAGAGACGAGCAGTACTTC.

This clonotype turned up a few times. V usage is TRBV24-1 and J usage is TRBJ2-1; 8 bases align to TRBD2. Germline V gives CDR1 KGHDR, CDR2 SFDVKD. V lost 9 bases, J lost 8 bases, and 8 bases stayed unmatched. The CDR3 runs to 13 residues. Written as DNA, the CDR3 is TGTGCCACCCAAGTAGCGGGGATGCATGAGCAGTTCTTC. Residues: CATQVAGMHEQFF.

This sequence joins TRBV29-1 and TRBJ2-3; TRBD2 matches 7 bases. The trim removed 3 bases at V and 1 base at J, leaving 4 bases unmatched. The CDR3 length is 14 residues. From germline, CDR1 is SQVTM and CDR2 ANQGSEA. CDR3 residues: CSVEEAGGTDTQYF. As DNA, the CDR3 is TGCAGCGTTGAGGAGGCGGGGGGCACAGATACGCAGTATTTT.

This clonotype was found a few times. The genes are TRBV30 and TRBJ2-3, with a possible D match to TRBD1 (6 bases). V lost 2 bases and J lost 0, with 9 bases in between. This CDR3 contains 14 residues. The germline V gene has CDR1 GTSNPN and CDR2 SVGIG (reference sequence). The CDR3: CAWSYRVSTDTQYF. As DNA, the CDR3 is TGTGCCTGGAGTTACAGGGTTAGCACAGATACGCAGTATTTT. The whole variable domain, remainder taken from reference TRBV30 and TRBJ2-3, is SQTIHQWPATLVQPVGSPLSLECTVEGTSNPNLYWYRQAAGRGLQLLFYSVGIGQISSEVPQNLSASRPQDRQFILSSKKLLLSDSGFYLCAWSYRVSTDTQYFGPGTRLTVL.

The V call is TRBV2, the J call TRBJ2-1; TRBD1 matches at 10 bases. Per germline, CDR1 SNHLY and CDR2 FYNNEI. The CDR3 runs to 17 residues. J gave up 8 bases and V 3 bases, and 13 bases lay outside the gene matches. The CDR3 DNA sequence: TGTGCCAGCAGTGAGGGGCTGGGACAGGGGATAATTTATGAGCAGTTCTTC. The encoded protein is CASSEGLGQGIIYEQFF.

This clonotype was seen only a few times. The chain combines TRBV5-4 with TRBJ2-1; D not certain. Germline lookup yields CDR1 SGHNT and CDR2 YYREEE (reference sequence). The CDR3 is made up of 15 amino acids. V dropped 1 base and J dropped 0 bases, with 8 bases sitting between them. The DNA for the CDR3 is TGTGCCAGCAGCTTGCCCGGGTCCTCCTACAATGAGCAGTTCTTC. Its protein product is CASSLPGSSYNEQFF.

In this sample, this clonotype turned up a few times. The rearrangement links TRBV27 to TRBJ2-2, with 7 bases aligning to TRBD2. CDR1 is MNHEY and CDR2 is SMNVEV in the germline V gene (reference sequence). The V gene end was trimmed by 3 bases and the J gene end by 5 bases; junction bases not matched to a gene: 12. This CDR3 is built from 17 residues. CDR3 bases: TGTGCCAGCAGTTTTCGCGGGAGCCCTATTCGGACCGGGGAGCTGTTTTTT. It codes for CASSFRGSPIRTGELFF.

Written as DNA, the CDR3 is TGTGCCAGCAGTTCCGGGACTAGCTCTGGGGCCAACGTCCTGACTTTC. The encoded protein is CASSSGTSSGANVLTF. The V and J genes are TRBV6-2 or TRBV6-3 and TRBJ2-6; 8 nucleotides align to TRBD2. After removal of 4 bases from V and 0 bases from J, the junction contained 2 bases not matched to a gene. CDR1 and CDR2 from the germline V gene are MNHEY and SVGEGT. The CDR3 has 16 residues.

CDR3 protein: CASSRGGTVQETQYF. CDR3 in DNA: TGTGCCAGCAGTAGGGGCGGGACGGTCCAAGAGACCCAGTACTTC. The chain employs TRBV7-9 and TRBJ2-5, with D perhaps TRBD2 (6 bases). V was pared by 6 bases and J by 1 base, with 15 bases between. This CDR3 spans 15 amino acids. Germline assignment: CDR1 SEHNR and CDR2 FQNEAQ (reference sequence).

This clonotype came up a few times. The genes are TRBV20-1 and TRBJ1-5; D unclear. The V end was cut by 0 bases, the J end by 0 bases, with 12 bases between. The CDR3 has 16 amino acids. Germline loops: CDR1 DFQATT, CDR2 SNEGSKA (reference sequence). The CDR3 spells CSARDTRLYSNQPQHF. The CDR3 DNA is TGCAGTGCTAGAGATACCAGGCTCTATAGCAATCAGCCCCAGCATTTT.